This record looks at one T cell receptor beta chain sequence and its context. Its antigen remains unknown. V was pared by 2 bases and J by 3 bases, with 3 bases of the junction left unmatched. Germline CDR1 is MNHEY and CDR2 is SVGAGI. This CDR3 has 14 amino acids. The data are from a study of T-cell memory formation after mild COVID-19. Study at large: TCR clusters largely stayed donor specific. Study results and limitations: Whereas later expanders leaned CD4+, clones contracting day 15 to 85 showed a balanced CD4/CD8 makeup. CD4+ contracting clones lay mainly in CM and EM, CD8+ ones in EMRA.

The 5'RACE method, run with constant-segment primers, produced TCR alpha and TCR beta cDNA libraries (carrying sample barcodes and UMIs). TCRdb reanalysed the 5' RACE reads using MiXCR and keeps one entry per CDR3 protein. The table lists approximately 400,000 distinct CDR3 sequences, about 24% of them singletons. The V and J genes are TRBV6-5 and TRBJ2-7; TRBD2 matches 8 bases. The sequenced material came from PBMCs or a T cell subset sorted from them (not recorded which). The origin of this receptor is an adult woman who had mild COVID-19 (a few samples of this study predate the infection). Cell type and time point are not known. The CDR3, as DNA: TGTGCCAGCAGTTACAAGGGACTAGGCTACGAGCAGTACTTC. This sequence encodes CASSYKGLGYEQYF.